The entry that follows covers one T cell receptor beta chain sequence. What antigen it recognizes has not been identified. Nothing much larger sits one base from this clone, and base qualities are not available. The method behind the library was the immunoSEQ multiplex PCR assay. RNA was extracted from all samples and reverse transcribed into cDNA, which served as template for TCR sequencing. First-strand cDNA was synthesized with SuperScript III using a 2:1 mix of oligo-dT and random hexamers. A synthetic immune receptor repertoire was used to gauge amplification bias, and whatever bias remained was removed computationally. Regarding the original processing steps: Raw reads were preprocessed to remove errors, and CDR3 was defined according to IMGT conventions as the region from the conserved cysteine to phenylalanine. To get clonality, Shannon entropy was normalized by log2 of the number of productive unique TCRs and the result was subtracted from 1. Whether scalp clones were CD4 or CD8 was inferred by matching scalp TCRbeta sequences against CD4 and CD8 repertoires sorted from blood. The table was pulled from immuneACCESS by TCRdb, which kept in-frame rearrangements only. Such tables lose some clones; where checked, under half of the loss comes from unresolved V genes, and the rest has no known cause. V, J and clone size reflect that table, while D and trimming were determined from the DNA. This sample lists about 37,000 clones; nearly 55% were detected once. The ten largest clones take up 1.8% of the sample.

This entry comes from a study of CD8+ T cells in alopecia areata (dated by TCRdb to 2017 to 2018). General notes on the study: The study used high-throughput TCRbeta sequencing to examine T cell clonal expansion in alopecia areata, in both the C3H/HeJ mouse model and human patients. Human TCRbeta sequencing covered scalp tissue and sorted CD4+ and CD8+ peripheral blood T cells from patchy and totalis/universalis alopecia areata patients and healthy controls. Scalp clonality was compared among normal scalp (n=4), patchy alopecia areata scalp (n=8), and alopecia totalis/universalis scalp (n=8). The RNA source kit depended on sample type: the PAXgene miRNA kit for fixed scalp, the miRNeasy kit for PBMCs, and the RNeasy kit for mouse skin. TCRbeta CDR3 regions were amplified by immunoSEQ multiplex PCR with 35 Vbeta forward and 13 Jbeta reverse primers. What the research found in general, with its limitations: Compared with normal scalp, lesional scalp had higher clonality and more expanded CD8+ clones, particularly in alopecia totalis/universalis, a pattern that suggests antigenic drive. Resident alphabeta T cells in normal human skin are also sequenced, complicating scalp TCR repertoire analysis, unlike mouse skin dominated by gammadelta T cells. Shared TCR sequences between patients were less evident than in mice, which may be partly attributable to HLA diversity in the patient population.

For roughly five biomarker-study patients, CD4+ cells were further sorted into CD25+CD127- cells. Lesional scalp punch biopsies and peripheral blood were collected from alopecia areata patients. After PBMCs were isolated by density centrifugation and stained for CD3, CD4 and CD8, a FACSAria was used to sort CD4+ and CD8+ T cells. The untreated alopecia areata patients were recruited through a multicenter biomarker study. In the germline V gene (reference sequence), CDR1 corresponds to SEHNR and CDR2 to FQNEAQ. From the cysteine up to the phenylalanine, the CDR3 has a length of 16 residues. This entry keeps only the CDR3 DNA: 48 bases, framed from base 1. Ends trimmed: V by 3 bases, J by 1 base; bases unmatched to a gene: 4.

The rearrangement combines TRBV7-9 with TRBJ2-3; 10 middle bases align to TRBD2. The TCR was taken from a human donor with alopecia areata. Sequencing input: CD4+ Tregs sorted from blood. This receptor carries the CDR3 CASSFSAGGRTDTQYF. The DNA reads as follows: TGTGCCAGCAGCTTTTCAGCGGGAGGGCGCACAGATACGCAGTATTTT.